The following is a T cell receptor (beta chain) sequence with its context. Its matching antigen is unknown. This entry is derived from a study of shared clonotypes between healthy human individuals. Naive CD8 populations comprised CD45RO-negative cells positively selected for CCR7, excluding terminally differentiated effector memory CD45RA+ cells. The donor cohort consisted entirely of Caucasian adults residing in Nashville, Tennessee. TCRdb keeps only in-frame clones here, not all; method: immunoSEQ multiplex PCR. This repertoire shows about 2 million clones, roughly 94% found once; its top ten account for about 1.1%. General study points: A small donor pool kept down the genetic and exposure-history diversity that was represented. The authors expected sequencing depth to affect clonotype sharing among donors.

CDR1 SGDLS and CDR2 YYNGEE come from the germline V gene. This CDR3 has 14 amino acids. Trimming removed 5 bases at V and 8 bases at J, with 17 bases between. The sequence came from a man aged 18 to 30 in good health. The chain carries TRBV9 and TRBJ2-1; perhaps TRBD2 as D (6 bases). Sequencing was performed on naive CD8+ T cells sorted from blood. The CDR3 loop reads CASRSGGARDEQFF. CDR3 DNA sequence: TGTGCCAGCAGGTCGGGCGGGGCTAGAGATGAGCAGTTCTTC.